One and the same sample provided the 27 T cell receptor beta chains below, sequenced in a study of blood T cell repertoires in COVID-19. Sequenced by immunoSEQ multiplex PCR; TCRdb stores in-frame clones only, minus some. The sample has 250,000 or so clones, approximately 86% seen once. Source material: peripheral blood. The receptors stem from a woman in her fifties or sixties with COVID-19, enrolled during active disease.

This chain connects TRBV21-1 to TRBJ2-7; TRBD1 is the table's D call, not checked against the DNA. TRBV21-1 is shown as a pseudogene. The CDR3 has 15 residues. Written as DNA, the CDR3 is TGTGCCAGCAGCACAAGCGCGACAGAAACCTACGAGCAGTACTTC. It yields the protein CASSTSATETYEQYF.

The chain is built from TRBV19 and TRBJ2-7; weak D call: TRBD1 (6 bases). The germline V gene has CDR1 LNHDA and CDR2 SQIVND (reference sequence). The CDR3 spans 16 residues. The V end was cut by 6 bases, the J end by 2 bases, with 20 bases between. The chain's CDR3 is CASSPGTNRVPYEQYF. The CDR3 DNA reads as TGTGCCAGTAGCCCCGGAACCAACAGGGTGCCCTACGAGCAGTACTTC.

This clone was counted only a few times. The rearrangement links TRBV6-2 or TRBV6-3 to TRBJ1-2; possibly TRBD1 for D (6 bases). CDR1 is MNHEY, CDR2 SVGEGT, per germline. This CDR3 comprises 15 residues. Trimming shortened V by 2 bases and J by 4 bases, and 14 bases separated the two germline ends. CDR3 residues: CASSYDVRGAYGYTF. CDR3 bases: TGTGCCAGCAGTTACGATGTCAGGGGCGCCTATGGCTACACCTTC.

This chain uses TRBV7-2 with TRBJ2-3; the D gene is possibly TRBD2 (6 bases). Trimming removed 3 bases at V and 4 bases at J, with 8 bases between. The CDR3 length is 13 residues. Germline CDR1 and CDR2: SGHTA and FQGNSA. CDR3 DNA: TGTGCCAGCAGCTTGCGACTAGCAGATACGCAGTATTTT. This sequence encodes CASSLRLADTQYF.

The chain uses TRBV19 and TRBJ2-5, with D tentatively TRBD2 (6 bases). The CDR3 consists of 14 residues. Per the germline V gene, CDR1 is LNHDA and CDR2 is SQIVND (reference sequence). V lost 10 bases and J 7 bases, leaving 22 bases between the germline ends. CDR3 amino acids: CATRTGAGSVTQYF. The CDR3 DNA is TGTGCCACCAGAACTGGGGCGGGGTCGGTGACCCAGTACTTC.

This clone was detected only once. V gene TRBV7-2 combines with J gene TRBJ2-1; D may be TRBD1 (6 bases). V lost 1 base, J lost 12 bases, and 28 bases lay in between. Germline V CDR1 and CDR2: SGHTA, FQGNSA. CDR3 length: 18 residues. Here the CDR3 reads CASSLGRGGRAPQGGQFF. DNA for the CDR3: TGTGCCAGCAGCTTAGGTAGAGGCGGGCGGGCACCCCAAGGGGGGCAGTTCTTC.

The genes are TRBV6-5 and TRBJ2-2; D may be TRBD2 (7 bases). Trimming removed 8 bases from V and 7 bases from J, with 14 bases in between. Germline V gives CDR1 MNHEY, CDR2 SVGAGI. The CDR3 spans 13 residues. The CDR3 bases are TGTGCCAGCGGCCGGGGGGCCGGCGGGGAGCTGTTTTTT. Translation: CASGRGAGGELFF.

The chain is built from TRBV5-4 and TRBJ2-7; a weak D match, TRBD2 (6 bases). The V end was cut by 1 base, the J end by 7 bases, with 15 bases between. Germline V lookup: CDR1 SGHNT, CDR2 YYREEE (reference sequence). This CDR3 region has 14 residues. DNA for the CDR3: TGTGCCAGCAGCTTGAGGCGGGGCGGGTTGGAGCAGTACTTC. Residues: CASSLRRGGLEQYF. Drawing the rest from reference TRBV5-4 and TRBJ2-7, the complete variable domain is ETGVTQSPTHLIKTRGQQVTLRCSSQSGHNTVSWYQQALGQGPQFIFQYYREEENGRGNFPPRFSGLQFPNYSSELNVNALELDDSALYLCASSLRRGGLEQYFGPGTRLTVT.

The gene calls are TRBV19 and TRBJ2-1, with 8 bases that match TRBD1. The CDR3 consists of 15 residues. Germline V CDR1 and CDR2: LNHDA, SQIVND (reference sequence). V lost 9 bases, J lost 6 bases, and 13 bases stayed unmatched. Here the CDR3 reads CASSPDRVIFNEQFF. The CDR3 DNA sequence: TGTGCCAGCTCCCCGGACAGGGTCATTTTCAATGAGCAGTTCTTC.

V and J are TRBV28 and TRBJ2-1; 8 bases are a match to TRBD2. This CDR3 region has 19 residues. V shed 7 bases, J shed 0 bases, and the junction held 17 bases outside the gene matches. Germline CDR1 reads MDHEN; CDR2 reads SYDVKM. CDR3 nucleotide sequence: TGTGCCAGCACTTTGGGGCTAGCGGGCCCTATCCTCTCCTACAATGAGCAGTTCTTC. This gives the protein CASTLGLAGPILSYNEQFF.

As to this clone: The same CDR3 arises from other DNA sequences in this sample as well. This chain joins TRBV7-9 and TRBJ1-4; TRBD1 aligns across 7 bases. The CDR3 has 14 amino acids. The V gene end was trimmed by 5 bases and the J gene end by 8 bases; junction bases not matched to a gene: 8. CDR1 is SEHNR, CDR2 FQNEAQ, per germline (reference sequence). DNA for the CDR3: TGTGCCAGCAGCCCTGACAGGGTTGGCGAAAAACTGTTTTTT. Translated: CASSPDRVGEKLFF.

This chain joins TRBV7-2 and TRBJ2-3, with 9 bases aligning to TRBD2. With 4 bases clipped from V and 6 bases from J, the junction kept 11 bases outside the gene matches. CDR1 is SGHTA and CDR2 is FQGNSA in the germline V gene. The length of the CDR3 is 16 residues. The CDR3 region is CASSSASGAPWDTQYF. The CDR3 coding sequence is TGTGCCAGCAGCTCTGCTAGCGGGGCCCCCTGGGATACGCAGTATTTT.

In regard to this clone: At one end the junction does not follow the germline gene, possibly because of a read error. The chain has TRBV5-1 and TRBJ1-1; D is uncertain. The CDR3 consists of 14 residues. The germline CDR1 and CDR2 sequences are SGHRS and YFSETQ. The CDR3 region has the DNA TGCGCCAGCAGATTGGATACAGTAAGCACTGAAGCTTTCTTT. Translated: CASRLDTVSTEAFF.

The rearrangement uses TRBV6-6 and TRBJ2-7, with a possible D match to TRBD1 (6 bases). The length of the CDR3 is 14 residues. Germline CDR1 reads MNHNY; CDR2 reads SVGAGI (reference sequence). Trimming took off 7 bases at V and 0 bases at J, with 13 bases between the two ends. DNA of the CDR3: TGTGCCAGCACTCGACAGGCGAGCTCCTACGAGCAGTACTTC. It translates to CASTRQASSYEQYF.

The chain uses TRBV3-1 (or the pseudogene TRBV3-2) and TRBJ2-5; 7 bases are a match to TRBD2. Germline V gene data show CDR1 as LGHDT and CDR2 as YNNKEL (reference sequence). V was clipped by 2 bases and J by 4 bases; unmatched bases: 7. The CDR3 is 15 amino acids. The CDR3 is CASSQQVPGGETQYF. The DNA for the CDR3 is TGTGCCAGCAGCCAACAAGTGCCGGGAGGAGAGACCCAGTACTTC.

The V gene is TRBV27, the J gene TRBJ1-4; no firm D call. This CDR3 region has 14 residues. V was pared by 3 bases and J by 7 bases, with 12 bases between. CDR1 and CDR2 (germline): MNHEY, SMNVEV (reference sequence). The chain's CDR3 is CASSLRSEVEKLFF. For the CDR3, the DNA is TGTGCCAGCAGTTTGAGGTCCGAGGTTGAAAAACTGTTTTTT.

The CDR3 protein is CASSYRLAGVTHDEQFF. In nucleotides, the CDR3 is TGTGCCAGCAGTTACCGGCTAGCGGGAGTGACACACGATGAGCAGTTCTTC. The chain recombines TRBV6-2 or TRBV6-3 with TRBJ2-1, with 10 nucleotides matching TRBD2. Germline CDR1 and CDR2: MNHEY and SVGEGT. The CDR3 is 17 residues long. Germline trimming cut 2 bases from V and 8 bases from J; bases unmatched to any gene: 12.

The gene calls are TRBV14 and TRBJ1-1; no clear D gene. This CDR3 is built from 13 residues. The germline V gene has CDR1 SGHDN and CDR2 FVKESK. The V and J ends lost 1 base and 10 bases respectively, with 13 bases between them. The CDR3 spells CASSQGPPRRAFF. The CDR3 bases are TGTGCCAGCAGCCAAGGGCCGCCCAGGCGAGCTTTCTTT.

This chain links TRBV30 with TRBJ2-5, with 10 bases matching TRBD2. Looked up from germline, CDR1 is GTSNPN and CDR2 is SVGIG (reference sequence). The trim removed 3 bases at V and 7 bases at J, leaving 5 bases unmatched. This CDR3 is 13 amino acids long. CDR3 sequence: CAWSNSGGGTQYF. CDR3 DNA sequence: TGTGCCTGGAGCAACAGCGGGGGGGGGACCCAGTACTTC.

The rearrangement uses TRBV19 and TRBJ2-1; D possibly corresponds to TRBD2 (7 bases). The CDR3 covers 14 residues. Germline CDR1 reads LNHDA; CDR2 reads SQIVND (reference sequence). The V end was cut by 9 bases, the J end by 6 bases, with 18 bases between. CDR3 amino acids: CASQRAGAVNEQFF. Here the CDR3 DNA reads TGTGCCAGCCAAAGGGCGGGGGCGGTCAATGAGCAGTTCTTC.

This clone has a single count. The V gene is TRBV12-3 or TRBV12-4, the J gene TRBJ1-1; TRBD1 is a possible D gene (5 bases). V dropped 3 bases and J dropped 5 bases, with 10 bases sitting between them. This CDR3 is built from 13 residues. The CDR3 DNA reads TGTGCCAGCAGTTTCCCAGGGTTTACTGAAGCTTTCTTT. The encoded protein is CASSFPGFTEAFF.

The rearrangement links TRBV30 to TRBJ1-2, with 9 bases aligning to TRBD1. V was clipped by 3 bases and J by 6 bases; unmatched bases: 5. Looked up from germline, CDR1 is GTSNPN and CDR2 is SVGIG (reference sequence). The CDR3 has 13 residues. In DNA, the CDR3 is TGTGCCTGGAGGTCAAGGACAGGGGATGGCTACACCTTC. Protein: CAWRSRTGDGYTF.

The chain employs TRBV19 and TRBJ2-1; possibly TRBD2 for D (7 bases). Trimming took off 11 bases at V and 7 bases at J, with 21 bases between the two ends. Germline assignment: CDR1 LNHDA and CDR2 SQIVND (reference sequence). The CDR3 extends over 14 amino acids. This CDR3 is CASRGASGLNEQFF. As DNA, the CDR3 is TGTGCCTCCCGGGGGGCTAGTGGTCTGAATGAGCAGTTCTTC. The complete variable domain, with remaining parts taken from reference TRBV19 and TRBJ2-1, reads DGGITQSPKYLFRKEGQNVTLSCEQNLNHDAMYWYRQDPGQGLRLIYYSQIVNDFQKGDIAEGYSVSREKKESFPLTVTSAQKNPTAFYLCASRGASGLNEQFFGPGTRLTVL.

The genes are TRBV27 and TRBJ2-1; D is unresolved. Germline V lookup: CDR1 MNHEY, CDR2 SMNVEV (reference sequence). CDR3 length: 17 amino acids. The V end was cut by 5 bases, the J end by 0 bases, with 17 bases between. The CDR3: CASSRPWAASSYNEQFF. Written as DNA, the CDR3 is TGTGCCAGCAGTCGGCCGTGGGCTGCGAGCTCCTACAATGAGCAGTTCTTC.

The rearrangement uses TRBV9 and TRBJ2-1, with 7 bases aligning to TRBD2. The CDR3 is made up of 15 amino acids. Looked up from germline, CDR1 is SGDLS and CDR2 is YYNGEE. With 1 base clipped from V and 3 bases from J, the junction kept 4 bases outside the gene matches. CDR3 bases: TGTGCCAGCAGCGTAAGGTCTAGCGGCTACAATGAGCAGTTCTTC. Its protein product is CASSVRSSGYNEQFF.

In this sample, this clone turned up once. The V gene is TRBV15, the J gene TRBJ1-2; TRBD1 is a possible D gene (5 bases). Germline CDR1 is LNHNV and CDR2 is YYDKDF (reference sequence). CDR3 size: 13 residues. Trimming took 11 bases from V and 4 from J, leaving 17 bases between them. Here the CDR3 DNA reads TGTGCCCTGGGGCAACCCTTACCCTATGGCTACACCTTC. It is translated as CALGQPLPYGYTF. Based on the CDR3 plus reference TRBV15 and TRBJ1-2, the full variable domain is DAMVIQNPRYQVTQFGKPVTLSCSQTLNHNVMYWYQQKSSQAPKLLFHYYDKDFNNEADTPDNFQSRRPNTSFCFLDIRSPGLGDTAMYLCALGQPLPYGYTFGSGTRLTVV.

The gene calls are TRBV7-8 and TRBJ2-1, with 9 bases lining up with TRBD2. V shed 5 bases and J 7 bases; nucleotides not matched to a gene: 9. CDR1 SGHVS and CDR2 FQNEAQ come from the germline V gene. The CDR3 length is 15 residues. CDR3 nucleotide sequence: TGTGCCAGCAGCCCCGTAGCGGGAGTGAGAAATGAGCAGTTCTTC. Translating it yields CASSPVAGVRNEQFF.